The clone carrying this T cell receptor beta chain has more than one count but fewer than ten. The V gene lost 3 bases and the J gene lost 7 bases, with 13 bases spanning the gap. The CDR3 sequence is 15 residues long. Per germline, CDR1 SGHNT and CDR2 YENEEA. These data belong to a study of CXCR4 blockade with PD-1 therapy in pancreatic cancer. Clones were sequenced by immunoSEQ multiplex PCR, and TCRdb holds only the in-frame ones, with some missing. This table has around 2,600 clones, approximately 40% appearing once. This chain connects TRBV11-3 to TRBJ1-6, with no clear D. The receptor was derived from a human donor with pancreatic ductal adenocarcinoma. Sequences were obtained from tumor tissue. The CDR3, as DNA: TGTGCCAGCAGCTTGAGAGGGCAAGGCAATTCACCCCTCCACTTT. Translated: CASSLRGQGNSPLHF.